The 21 T cell receptor beta chains below were found in one sample sequenced in a study of cytomegalovirus exposure and HLA in healthy donors. The primer mix had 60 Vbeta and 13 Jbeta primers. Using immunoSEQ multiplex PCR, the repertoire was profiled, and TCRdb retains in-frame clones only, with some absent. In the table there are about 80,000 clones, around three quarters of which are singletons. Sequencing was done on a sample of PBMCs. Every receptor here comes from a woman in her thirties or forties in good health and CMV-seropositive.

This chain uses TRBV6-1 with TRBJ2-1; TRBD1 matches 9 bases. Trimming cost V 2 bases and J 7 bases; bases outside gene matches: 6. Germline CDR1 is MNHNS and CDR2 is SASEGT. There are 15 residues in the CDR3. Here the CDR3 reads CASSERGQGRNEQFF. Written as DNA, the CDR3 is TGTGCCAGCAGTGAAAGGGGACAGGGTAGAAATGAGCAGTTCTTC.

The rearrangement links TRBV9 to TRBJ2-3; a possible D gene is TRBD2 (7 bases). CDR1 is SGDLS and CDR2 is YYNGEE in the germline V gene. This CDR3 is built from 14 residues. V lost 0 bases, J lost 4 bases, and 9 bases lay in between. CDR3 in amino acids: CASSVAGGSDTQYF. The DNA for the CDR3 is TGTGCCAGCAGCGTAGCGGGGGGCTCAGATACGCAGTATTTT.

This clone is medium-sized in the sample. This rearrangement joins TRBV6-6 to TRBJ2-7, with D possibly being TRBD1 (6 bases). Trimming pared 2 bases from V and 2 bases from J, leaving 13 bases between. CDR1 MNHNY and CDR2 SVGAGI come from the germline V gene (reference sequence). The CDR3 is 15 residues long. The CDR3 nucleotides read TGTGCCAGCAGTTACGACAGGCCAAATACCTACGAGCAGTACTTC. It encodes CASSYDRPNTYEQYF.

The chain recombines TRBV6-1 with TRBJ1-5; D unresolved. The germline V gene has CDR1 MNHNS and CDR2 SASEGT. Trimming shortened V by 8 bases and J by 2 bases, and 10 bases separated the two germline ends. CDR3 length equals 13 residues. The CDR3 region is CASLDRGNQPQHF. The CDR3 coding sequence is TGTGCCAGCCTGGATCGGGGCAATCAGCCCCAGCATTTT.

The chain links TRBV5-1 to TRBJ1-1; D possibly corresponds to TRBD1 (6 bases). Germline values: CDR1 SGHRS, CDR2 YFSETQ. The CDR3 sequence is 14 residues long. V lost 3 bases, J lost 3 bases, and 12 bases lay in between. The CDR3 here is CASSSTGKDTEAFF. The CDR3 coding sequence is TGCGCCAGCAGCTCTACAGGGAAAGACACTGAAGCTTTCTTT.

This clone was seen more than once but under ten times. The chain has TRBV6-5 and TRBJ1-5, with D unresolved. Germline V gives CDR1 MNHEY, CDR2 SVGAGI. V gave up 9 bases and J gave up 5 bases, with 14 bases separating them. The CDR3 consists of 13 residues. The CDR3 DNA reads as TGTGCCAGTGGACTTACTCCCCATCAGCCCCAGCATTTT. This sequence encodes CASGLTPHQPQHF.

The chain links TRBV6-1 to TRBJ1-5; D is unclear. CDR3 length: 13 residues. The V end lost 7 bases, the J end lost 4 bases, and 11 bases lay between the germline ends. Per germline, CDR1 MNHNS and CDR2 SASEGT. CDR3 sequence: CASNRINNQPQHF. The CDR3 region has the DNA TGTGCCAGCAATCGTATAAATAATCAGCCCCAGCATTTT.

This clone was seen more than once but under ten times. The chain employs TRBV6-5 and TRBJ1-6; 7 bases are shared with TRBD1. Germline CDR1 is MNHEY and CDR2 is SVGAGI. After removal of 6 bases from V and 6 bases from J, the junction contained 5 bases not matched to a gene. CDR3 length: 14 residues. In DNA form, the CDR3 reads TGTGCCAGCAGAAACAGGGGTGGTAATTCACCCCTCCACTTT. Translating it yields CASRNRGGNSPLHF.

This clone has just a few counts. The V call is TRBV9, the J call TRBJ2-7; 7 bases align to TRBD2. This CDR3 has 13 amino acids. Germline-derived CDR1 and CDR2 are SGDLS and YYNGEE. With 2 bases clipped from V and 6 bases from J, the junction kept 5 bases outside the gene matches. CDR3 DNA: TGTGCCAGCAGCGTTTTAGCGGGTGGCGAGCAGTACTTC. Its protein is CASSVLAGGEQYF.

The gene calls are TRBV2 and TRBJ1-2; the D gene is possibly TRBD1 (5 bases). CDR3 length equals 16 residues. Per the germline V gene, CDR1 is SNHLY and CDR2 is FYNNEI. Trimming took off 2 bases at V and 7 bases at J, with 20 bases between the two ends. The CDR3 reads CASSESMAGLFSGYTF. The CDR3, as DNA: TGTGCCAGCAGTGAATCGATGGCAGGGCTTTTCTCTGGCTACACCTTC.

CDR3 coding DNA: TGTGCCAGCAGGCTAGCGGCCGACTCCTACGAGCAGTACTTC. Amino acid sequence: CASRLAADSYEQYF. The chain has TRBV28 and TRBJ2-7, with 7 bases fitting TRBD2. The CDR3 length is 14 residues. Unmatched junction bases numbered 5, after V lost 6 bases and J lost 0 bases. Per germline, CDR1 MDHEN and CDR2 SYDVKM.

This clone was counted between two and nine times. This chain uses TRBV29-1 with TRBJ2-1, with D tentatively TRBD1 (5 bases). Trimming left V 7 bases short and J 10 bases short, with 17 bases between. The CDR3 is 12 amino acids. The germline gives CDR1 SQVTM, CDR2 ANQGSEA. CDR3 coding DNA: TGCAGCGAGGCCCCGTGGGGCTGGGAGCAGTTCTTC. This sequence encodes CSEAPWGWEQFF.

The rearrangement joins TRBV25-1 to TRBJ2-3; no definite D call. Deletions cut 5 bases from V and 6 bases from J, with 6 bases between. The germline CDR1 and CDR2 sequences are MGHDK and SYGVNS. The CDR3 spans 11 residues. CDR3 in amino acids: CASSSLDTQYF. The CDR3, as DNA: TGTGCCAGCAGTTCCTTGGATACGCAGTATTTT.

The chain uses TRBV28 and TRBJ2-3, with D hard to call. V was shortened by 6 bases and J by 3 bases, with 4 bases between the two germline ends. CDR1 is MDHEN and CDR2 is SYDVKM in the germline V gene. The CDR3 runs to 11 residues. In DNA, the CDR3 is TGTGCCAGCAGGTATACAGATACGCAGTATTTT. Translated: CASRYTDTQYF.

V usage is TRBV5-1 and J usage is TRBJ1-5, with D possibly matching TRBD1 (6 bases). The CDR3 contains 22 residues. CDR1 is SGHRS and CDR2 is YFSETQ in the germline V gene. V was pared by 3 bases and J by 0 bases, with 31 bases between. The CDR3 DNA sequence: TGCGCCAGCAGCTCGTTGAGAACCGCGAGACAGGTACCGACTCATAGCAATCAGCCCCAGCATTTT. This translates into CASSSLRTARQVPTHSNQPQHF.

V usage is TRBV30 and J usage is TRBJ2-1; 9 nucleotides align to TRBD2. The CDR3 contains 15 residues. After removal of 0 bases from V and 7 bases from J, the junction contained 7 bases not matched to a gene. Germline V gene lookup returns CDR1 GTSNPN and CDR2 SVGIG (reference sequence). As DNA, the CDR3 is TGTGCCTGGAGTGTACGCGGGGGGGCTCCAAATGAGCAGTTCTTC. The encoded protein is CAWSVRGGAPNEQFF. The variable domain in full, with the rest retrieved from reference TRBV30 and TRBJ2-1, is SQTIHQWPATLVQPVGSPLSLECTVEGTSNPNLYWYRQAAGRGLQLLFYSVGIGQISSEVPQNLSASRPQDRQFILSSKKLLLSDSGFYLCAWSVRGGAPNEQFFGPGTRLTVL.

The chain couples TRBV30 to TRBJ1-2; a possible D gene is TRBD1 (5 bases). The germline V and J ends were trimmed by 1 base and 7 bases, with 7 bases remaining between them. The CDR3 runs to 11 residues. Per germline, CDR1 GTSNPN and CDR2 SVGIG (reference sequence). CDR3 nucleotide sequence: TGTGCCTGGAGTGCGGGGGTTGGCTACACCTTC. Translated, it gives CAWSAGVGYTF.

V usage is TRBV6-5 and J usage is TRBJ2-5; perhaps TRBD1 as D (6 bases). From germline, CDR1 is MNHEY and CDR2 SVGAGI. The CDR3 is 15 amino acids. The V end lost 2 bases, the J end lost 2 bases, and 12 bases lay between the germline ends. CDR3 region: CASSYQGRMQETQYF. The CDR3 DNA is TGTGCCAGCAGTTACCAGGGGCGCATGCAAGAGACCCAGTACTTC.

This chain uses TRBV7-7 with TRBJ2-1, with D possibly being TRBD2 (6 bases). This CDR3 contains 14 residues. Germline values: CDR1 SSHAT, CDR2 FNYEAQ (reference sequence). The V gene lost 5 bases and the J gene lost 10 bases, with 18 bases spanning the gap. Here the CDR3 reads CASSPAGGKGEQFF. CDR3 bases: TGTGCCAGCAGCCCCGCCGGGGGTAAGGGAGAGCAGTTCTTC.

This clone was detected only a few times. The rearrangement uses TRBV4-1 and TRBJ1-5; 9 bases match TRBD1. V lost 1 base, J lost 4 bases, and 8 bases stayed unmatched. The germline CDR1 and CDR2 sequences are MGHRA and YSYEKL. The CDR3 contains 17 residues. For the CDR3, the DNA is TGCGCCAGCAGCCAAGGACTATTGGACAGGGGTAATCAGCCCCAGCATTTT. Protein: CASSQGLLDRGNQPQHF.

This clone was recorded once. V usage is TRBV5-6 and J usage is TRBJ2-3; 14 nucleotides match TRBD2. In germline, CDR1 is SGHDT, CDR2 YYEEEE. V lost 3 bases to trimming and J lost 8 bases; unmatched junction nucleotides: 8. CDR3 length: 16 amino acids. CDR3: CASSSGLAGVGFTQYF. CDR3 nucleotides: TGTGCCAGCAGCTCGGGACTAGCGGGAGTAGGATTTACGCAGTATTTT.